This TCR beta chain comes out of a study of post-analysis software for immune sequencing data (dated by TCRdb to between 2014 and 2017). In terms of the full investigation: Recorded disease courses included relapsing-remitting, secondary progressive and progressive-relapsing multiple sclerosis, with some patients lacking subtype annotation. The patient repertoires were compared against 11 previously published healthy control repertoires obtained from donors aged roughly 6 to 28 years. A subset of samples was prepared in parallel using single-end sample barcoding, then pooled and co-amplified after Illumina adapter ligation. Broad study findings and their caveats: Normalized Chao1 diversity was significantly lower in multiple sclerosis patients than controls, suggesting substantial peripheral T-cell clonal expansion. A few TRBV segments, including TRBV5-6, TRBV5-1 and TRBV20-1, were significantly more frequent in patients than controls. Direct clustering with F measure revealed strong co-clustering of samples prepared in the same batch, which led to a batch-effect correction. The control group was slightly older than the multiple sclerosis patient group.

The library was built by means of PCR. Sequencer: Illumina HiSeq 2500. Unique molecular identifiers were incorporated into TCR beta cDNA libraries to reduce PCR and sequencing biases. Roughly 500,000 cDNA molecules were obtained for every 1 to 10 million input T cells, so each molecule roughly corresponded to one T cell. The same protocol used for the earlier healthy control dataset was applied to prepare and sequence the patient libraries. Samples belonging to the same batch were prepared together, multiplexed and sequenced on a shared HiSeq lane. From the authors' description of their analysis: MIGEC handled the raw barcoded reads, throwing out single-read molecular identifier groups before consensus assembly and CDR3 extraction. VDJtools was used for post-analysis of the clonotype tables, and diversity was normalized by down-sampling every dataset to the size of the smallest sample. To correct batch-related cross-sample contamination, repertoire overlap clustering matched CDR3 amino acid sequences but not nucleotide sequences. TCRdb reran the public reads through fastp at Q25 and MiXCR, keeping productive beta chains. When rows share a CDR3 protein, they turn into one entry using the most common DNA and genes. TCRdb assigned the V and J calls; the authors' analysis was not used. This sample comprises 430,000 or so distinct CDR3 sequences, about 40% of them detected only once. The ten biggest clones cover 7.6% of the sample.

To demonstrate the VDJtools post-analysis software, TCR beta repertoires were profiled from the peripheral blood of over ten young patients with multiple sclerosis. The multiple sclerosis patients were children and adolescents between roughly 6 and 17 years of age. The CDR3 covers 14 residues, taking in both the cysteine and the phenylalanine. Solely the CDR3 DNA is kept, with 42 bases framed from the first base. The junction shows trimming of 4 bases on V and 1 base on J, and the gene matches do not reach 3 bases of it. The CDR1 and CDR2 encoded by the germline V gene are MNHEY and SVGAGI. This clonotype has only a few counts. The specificity of this receptor is unknown. No much larger clone is present one base from it, and per-base qualities are unavailable.

This sequence originates from a girl aged 2-10 years with multiple sclerosis. The V gene is TRBV6-5 and the J gene is TRBJ2-5; 7 of the junction bases match TRBD2. Sequences were obtained from blood. The DNA sequence follows: TGTGCCAGCAGTTCCGGGAGGCGCCAAGAGACCCAGTACTTC. Its translation is CASSSGRRQETQYF.